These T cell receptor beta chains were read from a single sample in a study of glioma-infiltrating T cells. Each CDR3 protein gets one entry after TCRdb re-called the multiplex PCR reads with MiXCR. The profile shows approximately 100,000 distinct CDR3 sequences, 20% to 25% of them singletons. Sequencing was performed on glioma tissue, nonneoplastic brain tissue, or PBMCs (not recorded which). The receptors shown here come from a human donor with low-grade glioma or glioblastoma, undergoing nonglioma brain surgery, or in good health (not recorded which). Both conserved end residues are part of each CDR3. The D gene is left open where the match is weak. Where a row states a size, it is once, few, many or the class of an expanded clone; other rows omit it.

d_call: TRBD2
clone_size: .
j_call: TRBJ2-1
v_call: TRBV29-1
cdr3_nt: TGCAGCGTTGGAGGAGCGGGAGCCTTGTCCGATGAGCAGTTCTTC
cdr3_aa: CSVGGAGALSDEQFF

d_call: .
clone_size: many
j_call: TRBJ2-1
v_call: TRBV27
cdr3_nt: TGTGCCAGCAGAAGGGACTCGTACAATGAGCAGTTCTTC
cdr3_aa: CASRRDSYNEQFF

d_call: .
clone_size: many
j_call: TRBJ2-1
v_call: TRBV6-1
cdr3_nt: TGTGCCAGCAGTCCCCTAATAGGACAGTACAATGAGCAGTTCTTC
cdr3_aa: CASSPLIGQYNEQFF

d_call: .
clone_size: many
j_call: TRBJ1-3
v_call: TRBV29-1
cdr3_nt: TGCAGCGTTGAGTCAGTTTCCTCTGGAAACACCATATATTTT
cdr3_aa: CSVESVSSGNTIYF

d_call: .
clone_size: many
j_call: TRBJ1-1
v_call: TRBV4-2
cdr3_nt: TGTGCCAGCAGCCACCGGGGGGTGGATGGTGAAGCTTTCTTT
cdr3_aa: CASSHRGVDGEAFF

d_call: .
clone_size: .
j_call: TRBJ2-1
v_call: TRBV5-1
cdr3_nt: TGCGCCAGCAGCTTAGATTCTGGACAGTATGAGCAGTTCTTC
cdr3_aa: CASSLDSGQYEQFF

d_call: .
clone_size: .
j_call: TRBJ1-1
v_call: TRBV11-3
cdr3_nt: TGTGCCAGCAGCAAAGGGACCGCCACTGAAGCTTTCTTT
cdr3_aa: CASSKGTATEAFF

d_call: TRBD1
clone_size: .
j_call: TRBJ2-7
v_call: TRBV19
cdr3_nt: TGTGCCAGTAGTATAATCCGACAGGGTTCCTACGAGCAGTACTTC
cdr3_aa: CASSIIRQGSYEQYF

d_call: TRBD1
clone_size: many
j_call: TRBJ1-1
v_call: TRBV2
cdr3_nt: TGTGCCAGCCCCAGACAGGGGACCACTGAAGCTTTCTTT
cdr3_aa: CASPRQGTTEAFF

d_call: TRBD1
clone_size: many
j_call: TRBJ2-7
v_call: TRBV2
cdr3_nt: TGTGCCAGCAACCGGGACAGGGGTACGAACGAGCAGTACTTC
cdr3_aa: CASNRDRGTNEQYF

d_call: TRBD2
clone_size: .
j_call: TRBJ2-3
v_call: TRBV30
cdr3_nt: TGTGCCTGGAGTCCCTATCTAACGGGAGGTCCGAATACGCAGTATTTT
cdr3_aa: CAWSPYLTGGPNTQYF

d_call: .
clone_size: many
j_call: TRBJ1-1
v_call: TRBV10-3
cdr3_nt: TGTGCCATCACGGGGGGCTTGGGCACTGAAGCTTTCTTT
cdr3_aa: CAITGGLGTEAFF

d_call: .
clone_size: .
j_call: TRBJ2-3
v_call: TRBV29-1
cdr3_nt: TGCAGCGTTGAGGGGCAGCCCTCAGATACGAAGTATTTT
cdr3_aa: CSVEGQPSDTKYF

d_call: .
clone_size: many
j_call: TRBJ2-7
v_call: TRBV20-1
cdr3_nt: TGCAGTGCTACGCCCCAAACGGGAGCTATTCGCGAGCAGTACTTC
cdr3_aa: CSATPQTGAIREQYF

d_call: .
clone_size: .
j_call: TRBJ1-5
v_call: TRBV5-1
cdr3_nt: TGCGCCAGCAGCTTGAACTCGAACAATCAGCCCCAGCATTTT
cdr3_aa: CASSLNSNNQPQHF

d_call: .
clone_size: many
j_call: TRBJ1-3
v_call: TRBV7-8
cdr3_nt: TGTGCCAGCAGCTTATTGGGACGGAACTCTGGAAACACCATATATTTT
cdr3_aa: CASSLLGRNSGNTIYF

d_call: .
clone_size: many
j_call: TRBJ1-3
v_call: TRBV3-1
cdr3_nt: TGTGCCAGCAGCCAAGGCCTCTCTGGAAACACCATATATTTT
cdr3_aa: CASSQGLSGNTIYF

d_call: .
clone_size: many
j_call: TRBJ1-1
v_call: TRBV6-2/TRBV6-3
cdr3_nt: TGTGCCAGCAGTCCCTCCGCCTCCGAAACCACTGAAGCTTTCTTT
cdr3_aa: CASSPSASETTEAFF

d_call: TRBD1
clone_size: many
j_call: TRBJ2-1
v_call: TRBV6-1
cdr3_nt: TGTGCCAGCAGTTTCAACAGGGGGCCAAGGGTAAATGAGCAGTTCTTC
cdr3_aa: CASSFNRGPRVNEQFF

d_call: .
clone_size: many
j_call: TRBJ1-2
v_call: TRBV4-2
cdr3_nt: TGTGCCAGCAGCCAAGCAGGGATTGATGGCTACACCTTC
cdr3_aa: CASSQAGIDGYTF

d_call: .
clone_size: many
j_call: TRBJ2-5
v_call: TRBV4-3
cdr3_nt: TGCGCCAGCAGCCAAGAAAGATTCCAAGAGACCCAGTACTTC
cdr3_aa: CASSQERFQETQYF

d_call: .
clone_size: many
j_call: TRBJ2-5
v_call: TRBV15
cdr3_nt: TGTGCCACCAGCAGAGATAGGGCAGGGAGAGAGACCCAGTACTTC
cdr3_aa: CATSRDRAGRETQYF

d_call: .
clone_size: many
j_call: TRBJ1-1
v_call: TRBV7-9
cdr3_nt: TGTGCCAGCAGCCGTTTTCGTGAGAACACTGAAGCTTTCTTT
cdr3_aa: CASSRFRENTEAFF

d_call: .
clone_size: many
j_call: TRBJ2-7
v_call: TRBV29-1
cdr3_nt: TGCAGCGTTCTGGACGGCAGCTCCTACGAGCAGTACTTC
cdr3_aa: CSVLDGSSYEQYF

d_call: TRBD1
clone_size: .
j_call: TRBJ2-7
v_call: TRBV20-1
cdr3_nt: TGCAGTGCTCTGAGCACGGACAGGGGTCTGAACGAGCATTACTTC
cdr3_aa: CSALSTDRGLNEHYF

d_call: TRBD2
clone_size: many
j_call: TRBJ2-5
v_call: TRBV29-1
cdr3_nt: TGCAGCGTTGACGGCTCTAATAAGAGGCGGGGGGCGAGAGAGACCCAGTACTTC
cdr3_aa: CSVDGSNKRRGARETQYF

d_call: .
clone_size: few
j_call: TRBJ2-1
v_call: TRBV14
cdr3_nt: TGTGCCAGCAGCCTCCTCCGGGGCTACAATGAGCAGTTCTTC
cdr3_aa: CASSLLRGYNEQFF

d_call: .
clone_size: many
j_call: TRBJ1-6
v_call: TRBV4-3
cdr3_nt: TGCGCCAGCAGCCAAGACGTACTGGATAATTCACCCCTCCACTTT
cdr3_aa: CASSQDVLDNSPLHF

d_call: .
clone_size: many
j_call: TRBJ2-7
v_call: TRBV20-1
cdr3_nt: TGCAGTGCTAGGGCACCGGGACCCATCTACGAGCAGTACTTC
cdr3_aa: CSARAPGPIYEQYF

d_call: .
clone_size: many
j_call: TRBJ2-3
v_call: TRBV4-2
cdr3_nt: TGTGCCAGCAGCCAAGATGGGCGGGACACAGATACGCAGTATTTT
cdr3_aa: CASSQDGRDTDTQYF

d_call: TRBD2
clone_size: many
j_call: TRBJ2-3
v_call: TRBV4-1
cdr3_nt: TGCGCCAGCAGCCAGCCGGGACTAGCAGTTTTCACAGATACGCAGTATTTT
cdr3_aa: CASSQPGLAVFTDTQYF

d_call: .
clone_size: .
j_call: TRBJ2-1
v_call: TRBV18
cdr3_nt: TGTGCCAGCTCAGAATCAGGCTTCTTTAACAATGCGCAGTTCTTC
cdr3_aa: CASSESGFFNNAQFF

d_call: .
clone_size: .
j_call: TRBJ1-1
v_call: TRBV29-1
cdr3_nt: TGCAGCGTTGATACCGTAGGGGGAATGAACACTGAAGCTTTCTTT
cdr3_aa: CSVDTVGGMNTEAFF

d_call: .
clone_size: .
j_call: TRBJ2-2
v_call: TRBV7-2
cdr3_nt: TGTGCCAGCAGCCCCAGGAGGGGGCTGAACACCGGGGAGCTGTTTTTT
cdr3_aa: CASSPRRGLNTGELFF

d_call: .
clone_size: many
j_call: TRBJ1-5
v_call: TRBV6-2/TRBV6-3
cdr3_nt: TGTGCCAGCAGTTGGGCCGCGGGGGGACAGCCCCAGCATTTT
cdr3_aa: CASSWAAGGQPQHF

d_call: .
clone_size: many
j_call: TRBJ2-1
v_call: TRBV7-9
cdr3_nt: TGTGCCAGCAGCGGGAGTACGTACAATGAGCAGTTCTTC
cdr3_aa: CASSGSTYNEQFF

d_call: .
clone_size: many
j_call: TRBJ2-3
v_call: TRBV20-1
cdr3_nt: TGCAGTGCTAGAGATTTCAGGGCCACAGATACGCAGTATTTT
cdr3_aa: CSARDFRATDTQYF

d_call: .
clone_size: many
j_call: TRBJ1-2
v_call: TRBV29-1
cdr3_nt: TGCAGCGTGGTCAGGGGCAATAGCGATGGCTACACCTTC
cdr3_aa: CSVVRGNSDGYTF

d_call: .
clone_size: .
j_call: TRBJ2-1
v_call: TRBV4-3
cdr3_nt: TGCGCCAGCAGCCAAAACAGGGGGGGCTACAATGAGCAGTTCTTC
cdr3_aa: CASSQNRGGYNEQFF

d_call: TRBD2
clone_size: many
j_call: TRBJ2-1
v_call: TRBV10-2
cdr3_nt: TGCGCCAGCGAGCAAGCTAGCGGGACTTACAATGAGCAGTTCTTC
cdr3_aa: CASEQASGTYNEQFF

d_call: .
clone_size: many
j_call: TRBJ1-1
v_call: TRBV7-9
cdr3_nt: TGTGCCAGCAGCTTATGGTTGAACACTGAAGCTTTCTTT
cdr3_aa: CASSLWLNTEAFF

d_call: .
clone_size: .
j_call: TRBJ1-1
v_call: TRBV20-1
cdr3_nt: TGCAGTGCTGGTCTACAGAGAATGAACACTGAAGCTTTCTTT
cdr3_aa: CSAGLQRMNTEAFF

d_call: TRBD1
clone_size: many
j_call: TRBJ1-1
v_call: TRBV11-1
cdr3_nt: TGTGCCAGCAGCCAGGGACAGGGGGAAACTGAAGCTTTCTTT
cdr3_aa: CASSQGQGETEAFF

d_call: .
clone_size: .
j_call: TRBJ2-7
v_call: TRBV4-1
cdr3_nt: TGCGCCAGCAGCCAAGGAGGGGAGGAGTACTTC
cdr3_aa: CASSQGGEEYF

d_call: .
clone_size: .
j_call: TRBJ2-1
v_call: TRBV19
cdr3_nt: TGTGACAGTAGTAGCAACTCCTACAATGAGCAGTTCTTC
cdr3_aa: CDSSSNSYNEQFF

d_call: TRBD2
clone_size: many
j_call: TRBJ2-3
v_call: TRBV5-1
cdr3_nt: TGCGCCAGCAGCTTGTACCAGGGACTAGCGGGGGGCCCAGATACGCAGTATTTT
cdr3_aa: CASSLYQGLAGGPDTQYF

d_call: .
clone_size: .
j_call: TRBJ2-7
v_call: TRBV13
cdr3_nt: TGTGCCAGCACCCGGCCCAGGGGTTCCTACGAGCAGTACTTC
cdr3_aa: CASTRPRGSYEQYF

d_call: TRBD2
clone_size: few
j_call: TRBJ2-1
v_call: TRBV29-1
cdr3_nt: TGCAGCACAAGACTAGCGGGGAACAATGAGCAGTTCTTC
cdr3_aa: CSTRLAGNNEQFF

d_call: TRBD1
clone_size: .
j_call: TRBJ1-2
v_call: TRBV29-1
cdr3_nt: TGCATCTCGGGACAGGGGGTAGACTATGGCTACACCTTC
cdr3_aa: CISGQGVDYGYTF